This T cell receptor beta chain came from a study of blood T cell repertoires in COVID-19. The overall study: T cells, B-cell-depleted T cells, or PBMCs supplied cDNA or gDNA.

Germline V gene lookup returns CDR1 SGHRS and CDR2 YFSETQ. V shed 3 bases and J 4 bases; nucleotides not matched to a gene: 7. The CDR3 is 15 residues long. Authors' analysis steps: Estimation of nucleated cell counts relied on the amplification of reference gene primers. Only in-frame clones appear in the TCRdb table, and some are missing; sequencing was by immunoSEQ multiplex PCR. V, J and clone size derive from that table, while D and trimming were established from the DNA sequence. The sample records 250,000 to 300,000 clones, 70% to 90% being singletons. The source is a woman aged 70-85 years with acute or convalescent COVID-19. The specimen was peripheral blood. V usage is TRBV5-1 and J usage is TRBJ1-2; TRBD1 agrees at 9 bases. Here the CDR3 reads CASSSGPTGGYGYTF. Written as DNA, the CDR3 is TGCGCCAGCAGCTCCGGACCGACAGGGGGCTATGGCTACACCTTC.